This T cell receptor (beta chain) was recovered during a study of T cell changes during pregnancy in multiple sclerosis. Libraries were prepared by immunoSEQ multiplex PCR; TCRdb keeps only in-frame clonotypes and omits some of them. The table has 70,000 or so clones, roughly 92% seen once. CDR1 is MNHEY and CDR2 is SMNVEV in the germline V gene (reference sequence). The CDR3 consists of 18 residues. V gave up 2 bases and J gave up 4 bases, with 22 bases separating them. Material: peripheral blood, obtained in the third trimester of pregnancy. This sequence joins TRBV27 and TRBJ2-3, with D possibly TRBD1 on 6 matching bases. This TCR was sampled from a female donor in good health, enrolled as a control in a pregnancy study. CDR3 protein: CASSLLGHYRDIPDTQYF. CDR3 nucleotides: TGTGCCAGCAGTTTACTGGGGCATTACCGGGACATTCCAGATACGCAGTATTTT.